The 13 T cell receptor beta chains listed next were all sequenced from one sample in a study of blood T cell repertoires in COVID-19. Repertoires were generated with immunoSEQ multiplex PCR, while TCRdb's copy carries only in-frame clones and drops some. The data contain more than 200,000 clones, over 80% of them singletons. The sample was peripheral blood. These receptors originate from a man aged 35 to 55 with acute or convalescent COVID-19.

The V call is TRBV5-1, the J call TRBJ2-1; 9 bases align to TRBD2. CDR3 length: 15 amino acids. V dropped 1 base and J dropped 6; count of bases not matched to a gene: 5. Looked up from germline, CDR1 is SGHRS and CDR2 is YFSETQ. DNA of the CDR3: TGCGCCAGCAGCTTGAATAGCGGGAGTGTCAATGAGCAGTTCTTC. Encoded protein: CASSLNSGSVNEQFF.

The gene calls are TRBV5-4 and TRBJ2-5, with D possibly TRBD2 on 6 matching bases. Trimming took 4 bases from V and 0 from J, leaving 13 bases between them. The germline gives CDR1 SGHNT, CDR2 YYREEE (reference sequence). The CDR3 sequence is 15 residues long. CDR3 protein: CASSSHREYQETQYF. CDR3 nucleotides: TGTGCCAGCAGCAGCCACCGGGAGTACCAAGAGACCCAGTACTTC.

This sequence joins TRBV27 and TRBJ1-2; D might be TRBD1 (5 bases). Trimming took 2 bases from V and 8 from J, leaving 18 bases between them. Germline CDR1 is MNHEY and CDR2 is SMNVEV (reference sequence). This CDR3 has 15 amino acids. The DNA of the CDR3 is TGTGCCAGCAGTTTAGTCACGGGGGGTCCTAAGGGCTACACCTTC. Amino acid sequence: CASSLVTGGPKGYTF.

In this sample, this clone turned up once. This sequence joins TRBV20-1 and TRBJ2-1, with TRBD2 matching over 10 bases. Germline V gene data show CDR1 as DFQATT and CDR2 as SNEGSKA (reference sequence). The CDR3 consists of 18 residues. V lost 3 bases to trimming and J lost 0 bases; unmatched junction nucleotides: 11. CDR3 sequence: CSASLWLAGDPSYNEQFF. CDR3 bases: TGCAGTGCTAGTCTTTGGCTAGCGGGAGATCCCTCCTACAATGAGCAGTTCTTC.

Note on this clone: The same CDR3 is also encoded by other DNA sequences in this sample. The rearrangement joins TRBV5-1 to TRBJ2-1, with TRBD2 matching 8 bases. This CDR3 region has 17 residues. Germline V gene sequence: CDR1 SGHRS, CDR2 YFSETQ. Trimming cost V 0 bases and J 1 base; bases outside gene matches: 6. In DNA form, the CDR3 reads TGCGCCAGCAGCTTGGAAGCTAGCGGGTCTTCCTACAATGAGCAGTTCTTC. This codes for CASSLEASGSSYNEQFF.

V usage is TRBV4-2 and J usage is TRBJ2-7, with 8 bases identical to TRBD2. The CDR3 covers 16 residues. V lost 4 bases, J lost 4 bases, and 12 bases stayed unmatched. CDR1 and CDR2 from the germline V gene are LGHNA and YNFKEQ. CDR3 in DNA: TGTGCCAGCAGCCGGGGTAGCGGGAATGACGATTACGAGCAGTACTTC. It specifies CASSRGSGNDDYEQYF.

This chain connects TRBV5-6 to TRBJ2-1; 9 bases agree with TRBD1. The CDR3 has 16 amino acids. Trimming at V came to 0 bases and at J to 7 bases, leaving 8 bases not matched to a gene. Germline V CDR1 and CDR2: SGHDT, YYEEEE. CDR3 sequence: CASSLEPGQGWNEQFF. The CDR3 DNA reads as TGTGCCAGCAGCTTGGAGCCGGGACAGGGATGGAATGAGCAGTTCTTC.

The V gene is TRBV19, the J gene TRBJ1-4; D gene ambiguous. The germline V gene has CDR1 LNHDA and CDR2 SQIVND (reference sequence). The CDR3 spans 10 residues. V shed 6 bases and J shed 15 bases, with 11 bases lying between them. The CDR3 reads CASRGPHMFF. CDR3 nucleotides: TGTGCCAGTAGGGGCCCGCATATGTTTTTT.

This chain links TRBV4-3 with TRBJ2-1, with D unclear. V lost 0 bases and J lost 7, with 16 bases in between. The CDR3 consists of 16 residues. Per germline, CDR1 LGHNA and CDR2 YSLEER. The CDR3 nucleotides read TGCGCCAGCAGCCAAGATGGTCGCGGCTTTGCGAATGAGCAGTTCTTC. Its protein is CASSQDGRGFANEQFF.

This clone has at least ten counts. The chain recombines TRBV6-2 or TRBV6-3 with TRBJ1-1; 7 bases agree with TRBD1. V lost 5 bases to trimming and J lost 4 bases; unmatched junction nucleotides: 10. This CDR3 contains 15 residues. Germline loops: CDR1 MNHEY, CDR2 SVGEGT. Here the CDR3 DNA reads TGTGCCAGCAGTACCAGGACAGGCAGTTCCACTGAAGCTTTCTTT. This codes for CASSTRTGSSTEAFF.

This clone occurred a few times. The chain employs TRBV4-3 and TRBJ1-2; 8 bases line up with TRBD1. J gave up 7 bases and V 4 bases, and 11 bases lay outside the gene matches. The length of the CDR3 is 15 residues. Germline V lookup: CDR1 LGHNA, CDR2 YSLEER. The CDR3 region is CASSRYLQGAGGYTF. For the CDR3, the DNA is TGCGCCAGCAGCCGATACTTGCAGGGGGCGGGTGGCTACACCTTC.

CDR3 DNA sequence: TGTGCCAGCTGTTTAAACAGGGGCTCCTACGAGCAGTACTTC. Residues: CASCLNRGSYEQYF. The chain is built from TRBV6-5 and TRBJ2-7; the match to TRBD1 covers 7 bases. The CDR3 extends over 14 amino acids. J gave up 0 bases and V 8 bases, and 7 bases lay outside the gene matches. Looked up from germline, CDR1 is MNHEY and CDR2 is SVGAGI.

The chain has TRBV19 and TRBJ2-1; 9 nucleotides align to TRBD2. The V gene end was trimmed by 7 bases and the J gene end by 1 base; junction bases not matched to a gene: 5. This CDR3 region has 15 residues. From germline, CDR1 is LNHDA and CDR2 SQIVND (reference sequence). The CDR3 sequence: CASTTTSGSYNEQFF. Written as DNA, the CDR3 is TGTGCCAGTACCACGACTAGCGGTTCCTACAATGAGCAGTTCTTC.